This T cell receptor (beta chain) was observed in a study of blood T cell repertoires in COVID-19. This CDR3 contains 16 residues. CDR1 is SGDLS and CDR2 is YYNGEE in the germline V gene. Trimming took 1 base from V and 2 from J; bases not matched to a gene: 9. Profiling relied on immunoSEQ multiplex PCR, and the TCRdb table lists in-frame clones only, not all of them. This sample has some 340,000 clones, with around 86% found just once. What was sequenced was PBMCs or T cells enriched from blood (not recorded which). V usage is TRBV9 and J usage is TRBJ2-7; 7 nucleotides match TRBD2. This clonotype was obtained from a woman aged 45-59 years who had recovered from COVID-19. The CDR3 sequence: CASSVILWGRAYEQYF. The DNA for the CDR3 is TGTGCCAGCAGCGTAATCCTTTGGGGGAGGGCCTACGAGCAGTACTTC.